This entry lists 18 T cell receptor beta chains sequenced from one sample in a study of T cells in Graves' hyperthyroidism and ophthalmopathy (dated by TCRdb to the late 2010s). The library was obtained by multiplex PCR. The reads were generated on an Illumina HiSeq 2000. The TCR beta CDR3 regions were amplified from RNA transcripts. For the first round of RT-PCR on the TCR CDR3, the HTBI primer set was used together with the Qiagen OneStep RT-PCR kit. The public reads were reanalyzed by TCRdb: fastp trimming at Q25, MiXCR alignment, in-frame beta chains only. Each CDR3 protein appears once, grouped with its most common genes and DNA. The sample data list some 570,000 distinct CDR3 sequences, and 11% to 15% of these were observed just once. Over 6% of the sample is taken by the ten largest. Sequenced sample: blood. These receptors came from a woman under 30 with Graves' ophthalmopathy.

This clonotype appeared many times. This rearrangement joins TRBV6-1 to TRBJ2-7; a weak D match, TRBD1 (6 bases). V was trimmed by 5 bases and J by 5 bases, leaving 19 bases between them. From germline, CDR1 is MNHNS and CDR2 SASEGT. This CDR3 comprises 15 residues. The CDR3 DNA follows: TGTGCCAGCAGTCTTTGGACAGCCCGTGGGGACGAGCAGTACTTC. It yields the protein CASSLWTARGDEQYF.

The rearrangement links TRBV5-1 to TRBJ2-1; TRBD2 aligns across 7 bases. The germline V gene encodes CDR1 SGHRS and CDR2 YFSETQ. J was trimmed by 4 bases and V by 3 bases; bases with no gene match: 10. The CDR3 sequence is 16 residues long. CDR3 in amino acids: CASSSRSSGIYNEQFF. The CDR3, as DNA: TGCGCCAGCAGCTCCCGGTCTAGCGGAATATACAATGAGCAGTTCTTC. Variable domain in full (rest from reference TRBV5-1 and TRBJ2-1): KAGVTQTPRYLIKTRGQQVTLSCSPISGHRSVSWYQQTPGQGLQFLFEYFSETQRNKGNFPGRFSGRQFSNSRSEMNVSTLELGDSALYLCASSSRSSGIYNEQFFGPGTRLTVL.

This clonotype has more than one count but fewer than ten. The chain couples TRBV4-1 to TRBJ1-5, with 8 positions matching TRBD1. CDR1 is MGHRA, CDR2 YSYEKL, per germline. V lost 2 bases, J lost 4 bases, and 7 bases stayed unmatched. The CDR3 is 16 amino acids. The CDR3 DNA reads TGCGCCAGCAGCCAACCCCGGACAGGGCGGAATCAGCCCCAGCATTTT. Its protein product is CASSQPRTGRNQPQHF.

There are many counts of this clonotype. The CDR3 loop reads CASSFYNVPPSTDTQYF. The CDR3 region has the DNA TGTGCCAGCAGCTTTTATAACGTGCCACCTAGCACAGATACGCAGTATTTT. J is TRBJ2-3 and V is TRBV11-2; unclear D gene. The V and J ends lost 3 bases and 0 bases respectively, with 16 bases between them. CDR1 and CDR2 (germline): SGHAT, FQNNGV. This CDR3 spans 17 amino acids.

This clonotype showed up just a few times. The junction does not match germline at one end; this may be a read error. The chain carries TRBV24-1 and TRBJ1-2; D is perhaps TRBD1 (6 bases). The germline V gene has CDR1 KGHDR and CDR2 SFDVKD. The CDR3 extends over 14 amino acids. The CDR3 DNA sequence: TGTGCCACCAGTGACCATGGACAGAACTATGACTACACCTTC. Translating it yields CATSDHGQNYDYTF.

The table lists this clonotype with many counts. The chain combines TRBV10-3 with TRBJ2-3; 10 bases are shared with TRBD2. J gave up 4 bases and V 6 bases, and 4 bases lay outside the gene matches. In germline, CDR1 is ENHRY, CDR2 SYGVKD. The CDR3 covers 14 residues. This CDR3 reads CAISLSGRPDTQYF. As DNA, the CDR3 is TGTGCCATCAGCCTTAGCGGGAGGCCAGATACGCAGTATTTT.

With respect to this clonotype: Just one base apart from a much larger clone, this may be a read error. The V and J genes are TRBV10-3 and TRBJ2-1; no clear D. The V gene lost 10 bases and the J gene lost 6 bases, with 10 bases spanning the gap. This CDR3 region has 11 residues. Germline assignment: CDR1 ENHRY and CDR2 SYGVKD. CDR3 amino acids: CATKFLNEQFF. CDR3 coding DNA: TGTGCCACCAAATTTCTCAATGAGCAGTTCTTC.

This clonotype showed up many times. The chain carries TRBV10-3 and TRBJ1-5; D not certain. The germline V gene encodes CDR1 ENHRY and CDR2 SYGVKD. The ends were cut back, 2 bases at V and 1 base at J, with 12 bases in the middle. There are 16 residues in the CDR3. The CDR3 region is CAISEAGQGSNQPQHF. CDR3 bases: TGTGCCATCAGTGAGGCCGGGCAAGGCAGCAATCAGCCCCAGCATTTT.

The chain couples TRBV9 to TRBJ2-1, with 10 bases identical to TRBD1. Germline CDR1 reads SGDLS; CDR2 reads YYNGEE. This CDR3 has 16 amino acids. V dropped 4 bases and J dropped 4; count of bases not matched to a gene: 8. CDR3 loop: CASSSTDRGLYNEQFF. DNA of the CDR3: TGTGCCAGCAGCTCAACAGACAGGGGGCTTTACAATGAGCAGTTCTTC. Complete variable domain (other parts from reference TRBV9 and TRBJ2-1): DSGVTQTPKHLITATGQRVTLRCSPRSGDLSVYWYQQSLDQGLQFLIQYYNGEERAKGNILERFSAQQFPDLHSELNLSSLELGDSALYFCASSSTDRGLYNEQFFGPGTRLTVL.

There are many counts of this clonotype. The chain joins TRBV4-1 to TRBJ1-1; D might be TRBD1 (5 bases). V lost 1 base to trimming and J lost 3 bases, with 9 bases between them. The germline gives CDR1 MGHRA, CDR2 YSYEKL. The CDR3 is 14 amino acids. CDR3 sequence (DNA): TGCGCCAGCAGCCAAGCTCGGGGGGACACTGAAGCTTTCTTT. It yields the protein CASSQARGDTEAFF.

This clonotype occurred many times. This chain links TRBV29-1 with TRBJ2-7; D perhaps matches TRBD1 (6 bases). The CDR3 covers 15 residues. Trimming stripped 3 bases from V and 0 bases from J, with 15 bases between. Germline V gene lookup returns CDR1 SQVTM and CDR2 ANQGSEA. The CDR3 protein is CSVEDRQARSYEQYF. Here the CDR3 DNA reads TGCAGCGTTGAGGACAGACAGGCACGCTCCTACGAGCAGTACTTC.

To note about this clonotype: A junction end diverges from the germline sequence, so it may reflect a read error. The chain couples TRBV5-1 to TRBJ1-5; D unclear. CDR1 is SGHRS, CDR2 YFSETQ, per germline. The CDR3 covers 15 residues. As DNA, the CDR3 is TGTGCCAGCAGCCAGTCCAGGTTTGCTAATCAGCCCCAGCATTTT. Residues: CASSQSRFANQPQHF.

There are a few counts of this clonotype. This chain uses TRBV11-3 with TRBJ2-7; D perhaps matches TRBD1 (5 bases). The CDR3 is made up of 15 amino acids. CDR1 is SGHNT and CDR2 is YENEEA in the germline V gene. The V and J ends lost 4 bases and 7 bases respectively, with 20 bases between them. The DNA for the CDR3 is TGTGCCAGCAGCTATGGGGCTGGGCCTGTTCCGGAGCAGTACTTC. It codes for CASSYGAGPVPEQYF. The full variable domain, its missing parts supplied by reference TRBV11-3 and TRBJ2-7, is EAGVVQSPRYKIIEKKQPVAFWCNPISGHNTLYWYLQNLGQGPELLIRYENEEAVDDSQLPKDRFSAERLKGVDSTLKIQPAELGDSAVYLCASSYGAGPVPEQYFGPGTRLTVT.

This clonotype showed up many times. The chain employs TRBV3-1 and TRBJ1-2; 7 bases line up with TRBD1. With 2 bases clipped from V and 8 bases from J, the junction kept 5 bases outside the gene matches. Germline V CDR1 and CDR2: LGHDT, YNNKEL (reference sequence). The CDR3 sequence is 13 residues long. The CDR3 protein is CASSQLTGSGYTF. As DNA, the CDR3 is TGTGCCAGCAGCCAACTGACAGGGAGCGGCTACACCTTC. Combining the CDR3 with reference TRBV3-1 and TRBJ1-2 gives the whole variable domain DTAVSQTPKYLVTQMGNDKSIKCEQNLGHDTMYWYKQDSKKFLKIMFSYNNKELIINETVPNRFSPKSPDKAHLNLHINSLELGDSAVYFCASSQLTGSGYTFGSGTRLTVV.

This clonotype was seen repeatedly, ten times or more. The junction departs from germline at one end; a sequencing error may be responsible. The genes are TRBV27 and TRBJ2-3, with 11 nucleotides matching TRBD1. The CDR3 consists of 16 residues. Germline assignment: CDR1 MNHEY and CDR2 SMNVEV (reference sequence). The CDR3 loop is CPSSFLRGQGVDTQYF. The DNA for the CDR3 is TGTCCCAGCAGTTTTTTGAGGGGACAGGGGGTAGATACGCAGTATTTT.

This clonotype was observed a handful of times. V usage is TRBV12-3 or TRBV12-4 and J usage is TRBJ2-2; D not certain. Between the trimmed V and J ends, which lost 6 bases and 7 bases, there was a span of 12 bases. The CDR3 runs to 13 residues. CDR3 DNA: TGTGCCAGCAGCCAAAATCGTGGCGGGGAGCTGTTTTTT. Amino acid sequence: CASSQNRGGELFF.

In this sample, this clonotype turned up a few times. The V call is TRBV9, the J call TRBJ2-1; TRBD2 aligns across 11 bases. The CDR3 covers 19 residues. Germline loops: CDR1 SGDLS, CDR2 YYNGEE. V shed 7 bases and J 5 bases; nucleotides not matched to a gene: 20. In DNA, the CDR3 is TGTGCCAGCTCACCACTAACGAGACTAGCGGGAAGGAGCCACAATGAGCAGTTCTTC. This sequence encodes CASSPLTRLAGRSHNEQFF.

The chain has TRBV11-2 and TRBJ2-1; 14 positions match TRBD2. The V gene end was trimmed by 1 base and the J gene end by 7 bases; junction bases not matched to a gene: 3. Germline V lookup: CDR1 SGHAT, CDR2 FQNNGV. The CDR3 runs 16 residues. The CDR3 DNA is TGTGCCAGCAGCTTAGCGGGACTAGCGGGAGTAAATGAGCAGTTCTTC. As protein: CASSLAGLAGVNEQFF.